This T cell receptor beta chain was sequenced during a study of Ad26.COV2.S vaccination and SARS-CoV-2 variants. Study-wide context: Participants got Ad26.COV2.S intramuscularly, once or twice 56 days apart. Study-level points and caveats: The placebo group had lower spike-specific TCR breadth than the vaccine recipients did.

The CDR3 has 14 residues. Germline CDR1 is KGHSH and CDR2 is LQKENI. V shed 3 bases and J 3 bases; nucleotides not matched to a gene: 4. This table comes from immunoSEQ multiplex PCR, and its TCRdb copy is limited to in-frame clones, with some not included. The table lists roughly 300,000 clones, 85% to 90% of them singletons. About this clone itself: The target antigen is unknown.

Treatment indicated: 19 received Ad26.COV2.S at low or high dose, single or two shots; about 5 received placebo; per-sample allocation not given. Day 63 following the first vaccine or placebo injection was when the samples were taken. Recruitment in Boston yielded a donor of adult age, 18-55 years. The J gene is TRBJ2-5, the V gene TRBV18, with 7 bases matching TRBD2. This TCR was sampled from a person aged 18 to 65 who received the Ad26.COV2.S COVID-19 vaccine or a placebo. The sequences come from peripheral blood, collected in a trial of Ad26.COV2.S vaccine versus placebo. Written as DNA, the CDR3 is TGTGCCAGCTCACCGAGCGGGGTGGAAGAGACCCAGTACTTC. Translated, it gives CASSPSGVEETQYF.